This T cell receptor beta chain was observed in a study of shared clonotypes between healthy human individuals. Assay: immunoSEQ multiplex PCR; the TCRdb copy retains only in-frame clones and omits some. Among about 1.5 million clones listed, 95% to 99% were seen once. CDR3 size: 17 residues. Germline CDR1 reads SGHRS; CDR2 reads YFSETQ. The V segment lost 3 bases and the J segment 1 base; nucleotides outside the gene matches: 8. The receptor was derived from a young man in good health. V is TRBV5-1 and J is TRBJ2-3; 10 bases map to TRBD2. Sequencing input: naive CD4+ T cells sorted from blood. Documented subset: CD45RA+ positively selected. The CDR3 DNA reads TGCGCCAGCAGCTGGAGGCCTAGCGGGAGAGGCACAGATACGCAGTATTTT. This translates into CASSWRPSGRGTDTQYF.